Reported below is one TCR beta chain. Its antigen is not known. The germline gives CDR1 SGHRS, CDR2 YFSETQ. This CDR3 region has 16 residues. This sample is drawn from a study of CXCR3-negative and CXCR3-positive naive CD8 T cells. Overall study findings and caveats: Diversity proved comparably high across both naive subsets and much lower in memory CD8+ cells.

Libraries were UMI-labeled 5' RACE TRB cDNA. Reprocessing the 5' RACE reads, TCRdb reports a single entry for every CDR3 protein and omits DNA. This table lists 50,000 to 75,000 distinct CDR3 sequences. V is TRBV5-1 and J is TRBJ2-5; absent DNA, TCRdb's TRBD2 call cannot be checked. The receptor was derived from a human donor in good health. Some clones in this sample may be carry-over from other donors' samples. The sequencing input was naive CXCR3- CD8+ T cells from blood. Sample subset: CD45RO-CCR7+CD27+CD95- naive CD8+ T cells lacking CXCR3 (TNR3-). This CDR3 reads CASSLEGLAIEETQYF.